This T cell receptor beta chain was recovered during a study of T cell responses to AZD1222 COVID-19 vaccine. Study-wide points: Repertoire collection took place solely once the T cell response had peaked. Seropositive status at baseline applied to only 6 or 7 AZD1222 recipients. Possibly, clonal diversity was underestimated; donors were largely white British and included more females. Reportedly, nearly half the spike-specific TCRs target unmutated variant regions.

In its sample, this clone was seen once. Its antigen is currently unknown. Using immunoSEQ multiplex PCR, the repertoire was profiled, and TCRdb retains in-frame clones only, with some absent. The sample consists of more than 110,000 clones, just over 90% of them appearing once. The source material was peripheral blood, sampled on day 0 of AZD1222 vaccination. This TCR derives from an adult in good health.

The CDR3 bases are TGTGCCAGCAGCCCGCGCGGGGGGCGTTACACTGAAGCTTTCTTT. Its protein is CASSPRGGRYTEAFF. The chain carries TRBV7-9 and TRBJ1-1; D possibly corresponds to TRBD1 (6 bases). The CDR3 consists of 15 residues. The ends were cut back, 5 bases at V and 3 bases at J, with 16 bases in the middle. In germline, CDR1 is SEHNR, CDR2 FQNEAQ (reference sequence).